The rows below give T cell receptor beta chains drawn from one sample of a study of T cell changes during pregnancy in multiple sclerosis. Repertoires were generated with immunoSEQ multiplex PCR, while TCRdb's copy carries only in-frame clones and drops some. Of just under 80,000 clones in the sample, just under 95% were seen once. The starting material was peripheral blood, obtained in the first trimester of pregnancy. All receptors come from a female donor with multiple sclerosis, enrolled in a pregnancy study. Each CDR3 is given with its conserved first and last residue. The D gene is left open where the match is weak. Clone size is not always given. Where it is, it says once, few, many or a class for expanded clones.

v_gene,d_gene,j_gene,abundance,CDR3nt,CDR3aa
TRBV5-8,.,TRBJ2-5,.,TGTGCCAGCAGCTTGGACAGGTTTGGCCAAGAGACCCAGTACTTC,CASSLDRFGQETQYF
TRBV27,TRBD2,TRBJ2-1,.,TGTGCCAGCTCACGAGCGGGACTAGGGAATGAGCAGTTCTTC,CASSRAGLGNEQFF
TRBV14,.,TRBJ1-5,once,TGTGCCAGCAGCCAAGATCGTGTTCAGCCCCAGCATTTT,CASSQDRVQPQHF
TRBV29-1,TRBD1,TRBJ2-3,.,TGCAGCGCAGCGGACAGGGCGGCCACAGATACGCAGTATTTT,CSAADRAATDTQYF
TRBV7-2,.,TRBJ1-1,.,TGTGCCAGCAGCTTCATGACAGGCCCTTTTATGAACACTGAAGCTTTCTTT,CASSFMTGPFMNTEAFF
TRBV5-1,.,TRBJ1-1,.,TGCGCCAGCAGCTTGAGGTCTCAGGGGCGAGGATTGAACACTGAAGCTTTCTTT,CASSLRSQGRGLNTEAFF
TRBV2,TRBD1,TRBJ1-2,.,TGTGCCAGCAGTGACTTAACAGGGGACTATGGCTACACCTTC,CASSDLTGDYGYTF
TRBV7-3,.,TRBJ2-3,.,TGTGCCAGCAGTCCAGGGCACGCGGATACGCAGTATTTT,CASSPGHADTQYF
TRBV5-1,.,TRBJ2-7,.,TGCGCCAGCAGCTCCCACCCAGGGGTCGGACCCTACGAGCAGTACTTC,CASSSHPGVGPYEQYF
TRBV11-3,TRBD2,TRBJ2-1,.,TGTGCCAGCAGCCCTGAGGGCGGGAGAGGGTACAATGAGCAGTTCTTC,CASSPEGGRGYNEQFF